This T cell receptor beta chain emerged from a study of patients and donors after allogeneic stem cell transplantation. Trimming took 1 base from V and 4 from J, leaving 18 bases between them. The CDR3 has 17 amino acids. Per the germline V gene, CDR1 is SGHKS and CDR2 is YYEKEE (reference sequence). TCRdb re-called the RT-PCR reads through MiXCR, storing one row per CDR3 protein. The sample holds about a million distinct CDR3 sequences, about a sixth seen once. This TCR came from a human donor who was either an allogeneic HSCT recipient or a stem cell or donor lymphocyte infusion donor (not recorded which). It is not recorded whose cells these are; they may come from a transplant donor. The chain couples TRBV5-5 to TRBJ2-1, with D unresolved. The specimen was blood, either unsorted or a sorted T cell fraction (not recorded which). The CDR3 bases are TGTGCCAGCAGCTTGACCCGGCAACGCAAGAGGTACAATGAGCAGTTCTTC. This encodes CASSLTRQRKRYNEQFF.